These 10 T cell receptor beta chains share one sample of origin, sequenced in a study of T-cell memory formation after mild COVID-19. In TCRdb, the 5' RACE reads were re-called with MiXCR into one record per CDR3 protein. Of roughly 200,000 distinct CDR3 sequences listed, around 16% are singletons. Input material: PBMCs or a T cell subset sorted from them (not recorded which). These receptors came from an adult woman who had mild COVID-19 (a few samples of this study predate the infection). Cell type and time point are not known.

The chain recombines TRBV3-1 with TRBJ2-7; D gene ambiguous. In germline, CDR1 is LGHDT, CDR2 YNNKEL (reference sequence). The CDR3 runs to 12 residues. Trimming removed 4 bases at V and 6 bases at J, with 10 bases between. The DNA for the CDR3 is TGTGCCAGCAGCCCCCGCCGGAGCGAGCAGTACTTC. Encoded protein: CASSPRRSEQYF.

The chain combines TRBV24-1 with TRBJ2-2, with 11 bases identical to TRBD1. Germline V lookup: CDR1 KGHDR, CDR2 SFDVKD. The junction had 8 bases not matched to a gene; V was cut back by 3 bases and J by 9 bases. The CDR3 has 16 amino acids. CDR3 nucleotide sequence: TGTGCCACCAGTGATCGGACAGGGGGCGCCTCCTGGGAGCTGTTTTTT. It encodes CATSDRTGGASWELFF.

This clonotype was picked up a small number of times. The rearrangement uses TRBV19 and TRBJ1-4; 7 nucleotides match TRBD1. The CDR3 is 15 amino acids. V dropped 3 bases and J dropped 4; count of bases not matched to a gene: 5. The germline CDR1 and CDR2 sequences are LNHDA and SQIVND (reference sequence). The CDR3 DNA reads TGTGCCAGTAGTATGGCGGGACAGATTAATGAAAAACTGTTTTTT. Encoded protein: CASSMAGQINEKLFF.

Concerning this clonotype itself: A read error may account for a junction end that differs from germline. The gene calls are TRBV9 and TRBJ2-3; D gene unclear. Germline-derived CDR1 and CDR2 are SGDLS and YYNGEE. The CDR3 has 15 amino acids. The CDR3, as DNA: TGTGCCATCAGCCAGTCCCCCGGCAGCACAGATACGCAGTATTTT. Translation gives CAISQSPGSTDTQYF.

CDR3 sequence (DNA): TGTGCCAGCAGCCTAACAATGGTAGAGACCCAGTACTTC. Translation gives CASSLTMVETQYF. The rearrangement uses TRBV11-1 and TRBJ2-5; the D is unclear. The CDR3 loop spans 13 amino acids. With 5 bases removed from V and 4 bases from J, the gap between germline ends came to 11 bases. CDR1 is SGHAT and CDR2 is FQDESV in the germline V gene (reference sequence).

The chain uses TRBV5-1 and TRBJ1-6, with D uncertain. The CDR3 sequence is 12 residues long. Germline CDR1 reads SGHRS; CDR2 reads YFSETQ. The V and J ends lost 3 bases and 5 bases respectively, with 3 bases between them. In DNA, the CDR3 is TGCGCCAGCAGCTCTGATAATTCACCCCTCCACTTT. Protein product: CASSSDNSPLHF.

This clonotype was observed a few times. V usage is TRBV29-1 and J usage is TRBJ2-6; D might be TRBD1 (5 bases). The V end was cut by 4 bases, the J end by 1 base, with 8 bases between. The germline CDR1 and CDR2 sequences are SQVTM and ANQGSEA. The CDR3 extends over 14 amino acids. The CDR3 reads CSVGGTSGANVLTF. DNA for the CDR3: TGCAGCGTTGGGGGCACTTCTGGGGCCAACGTCCTGACTTTC. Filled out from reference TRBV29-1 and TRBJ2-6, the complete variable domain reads SAVISQKPSRDICQRGTSLTIQCQVDSQVTMMFWYRQQPGQSLTLIATANQGSEATYESGFVIDKFPISRPNLTFSTLTVSNMSPEDSSIYLCSVGGTSGANVLTFGAGSRLTVL.

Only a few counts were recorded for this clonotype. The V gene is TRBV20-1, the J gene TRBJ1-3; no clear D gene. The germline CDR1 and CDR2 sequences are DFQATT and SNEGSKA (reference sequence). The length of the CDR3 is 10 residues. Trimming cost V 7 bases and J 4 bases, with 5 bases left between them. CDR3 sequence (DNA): TGCAGTGTCCTAGGAAACACCATATATTTT. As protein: CSVLGNTIYF.

CDR3: CSARPSSREQFF. CDR3 in DNA: TGCAGTGCTAGACCCAGTTCGCGTGAGCAGTTCTTC. The rearrangement joins TRBV20-1 to TRBJ2-1; no reliable D call. This CDR3 region has 12 residues. CDR1 DFQATT and CDR2 SNEGSKA come from the germline V gene (reference sequence). With 2 bases removed from V and 9 bases from J, the gap between germline ends came to 11 bases.

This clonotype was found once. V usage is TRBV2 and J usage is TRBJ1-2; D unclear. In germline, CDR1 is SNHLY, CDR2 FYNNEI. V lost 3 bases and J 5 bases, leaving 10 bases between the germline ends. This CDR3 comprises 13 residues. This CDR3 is CASSEKGGYGYTF. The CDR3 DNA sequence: TGTGCCAGCAGTGAGAAGGGAGGGTATGGCTACACCTTC.